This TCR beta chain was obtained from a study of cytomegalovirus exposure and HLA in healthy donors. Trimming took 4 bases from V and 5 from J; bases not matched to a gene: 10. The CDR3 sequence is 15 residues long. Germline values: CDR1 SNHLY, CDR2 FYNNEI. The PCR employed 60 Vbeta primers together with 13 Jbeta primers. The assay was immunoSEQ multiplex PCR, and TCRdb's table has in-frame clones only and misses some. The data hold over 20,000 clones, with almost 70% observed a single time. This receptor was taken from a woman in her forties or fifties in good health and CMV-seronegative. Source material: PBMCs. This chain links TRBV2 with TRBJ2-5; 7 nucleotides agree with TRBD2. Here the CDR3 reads CASSGSGLAEETQYF. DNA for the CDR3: TGTGCCAGCAGTGGTAGCGGGTTGGCGGAGGAGACCCAGTACTTC.